One sample yielded the 23 T cell receptor beta chains listed below, sequenced in a study of somatic mutations in cytotoxic T cells in rheumatoid arthritis. The protocol was immunoSEQ multiplex PCR, while the TCRdb copy is restricted to in-frame clones and leaves out a portion. The profile shows around 19,000 clones, under 85% of them singletons. Input material: CD8+ T cells sorted from blood. The source is an adult with rheumatoid arthritis.

This clone was detected only once. This chain links TRBV7-2 with TRBJ2-1; TRBD2 agrees at 8 bases. Looked up from germline, CDR1 is SGHTA and CDR2 is FQGNSA. The CDR3 covers 14 residues. The V gene end was trimmed by 2 bases and the J gene end by 6 bases; junction bases not matched to a gene: 3. As DNA, the CDR3 is TGTGCCAGCAGCTTAACGGGGGGGGGCAATGAGCAGTTCTTC. Encoded protein: CASSLTGGGNEQFF.

The chain is built from TRBV5-4 and TRBJ1-1; TRBD1 aligns across 8 bases. The germline CDR1 and CDR2 sequences are SGHNT and YYREEE (reference sequence). The CDR3 loop spans 14 amino acids. V shed 3 bases, J shed 3 bases, and the junction held 4 bases outside the gene matches. CDR3 coding DNA: TGTGCCAGCAGCTCAGGGACAGGTTACACTGAAGCTTTCTTT. This encodes CASSSGTGYTEAFF.

The chain uses TRBV9 and TRBJ2-5; no firm D call. The CDR3 runs 13 residues. V was cut by 2 bases and J by 2 bases, with 7 bases left in between. Germline-derived CDR1 and CDR2 are SGDLS and YYNGEE. DNA for the CDR3: TGTGCCAGCAGCGTGGGCGGACAAGAGACCCAGTACTTC. Its protein is CASSVGGQETQYF.

V gene TRBV11-2 combines with J gene TRBJ1-2; unclear D gene. The CDR3 runs 14 residues. Germline-derived CDR1 and CDR2 are SGHAT and FQNNGV. V shed 1 base and J shed 4 bases, with 10 bases lying between them. CDR3 residues: CASSLAAGFYGYTF. Written as DNA, the CDR3 is TGTGCCAGCAGCTTAGCGGCGGGATTCTATGGCTACACCTTC. Combining the CDR3 with reference TRBV11-2 and TRBJ1-2 gives the whole variable domain EAGVAQSPRYKIIEKRQSVAFWCNPISGHATLYWYQQILGQGPKLLIQFQNNGVVDDSQLPKDRFSAERLKGVDSTLKIQPAKLEDSAVYLCASSLAAGFYGYTFGSGTRLTVV.

V gene TRBV30 combines with J gene TRBJ2-1; a possible D gene is TRBD2 (5 bases). This CDR3 is built from 13 residues. The V gene's germline CDR1 is GTSNPN and CDR2 SVGIG (reference sequence). Trimming removed 0 bases at V and 12 bases at J, with 15 bases between. For the CDR3, the DNA is TGTGCCTGGAGTGTGGTACTAGTCCCACGGCAGTTCTTC. It encodes CAWSVVLVPRQFF.

This clone was observed once. J is TRBJ2-7 and V is TRBV5-1, with D perhaps matching TRBD2 (7 bases). This CDR3 is built from 14 residues. V was trimmed by 5 bases and J by 2 bases, leaving 14 bases between them. Per the germline V gene, CDR1 is SGHRS and CDR2 is YFSETQ. This chain's CDR3 is CASRGGLGTYEQYF. CDR3 nucleotide sequence: TGCGCCAGCAGGGGGGGGCTAGGCACCTACGAGCAGTACTTC.

The chain couples TRBV7-8 to TRBJ2-5; the D is unclear. CDR1 and CDR2 from the germline V gene are SGHVS and FQNEAQ. V dropped 10 bases and J dropped 5 bases, with 20 bases sitting between them. This CDR3 has 14 residues. The CDR3 DNA reads as TGTGCCACTAACCCGGACCCCAATCGGGAGACCCAGTACTTC. Residues: CATNPDPNRETQYF.

V and J are TRBV27 and TRBJ2-4; unclear D gene. The CDR3 covers 13 residues. The V and J ends lost 7 bases and 0 bases respectively, with 7 bases between them. The germline CDR1 and CDR2 sequences are MNHEY and SMNVEV (reference sequence). CDR3 nucleotide sequence: TGTGCCAGCACGGGTCTAGCCAAAAACATTCAGTACTTC. Translating it yields CASTGLAKNIQYF.

The chain recombines TRBV9 with TRBJ2-1, with 8 bases matching TRBD2. Germline CDR1 is SGDLS and CDR2 is YYNGEE. V was clipped by 4 bases and J by 4 bases; unmatched bases: 10. The CDR3 is 16 amino acids. CDR3 protein: CASSPRLGGGYNEQFF. In DNA form, the CDR3 reads TGTGCCAGCAGCCCCCGACTGGGCGGGGGGTACAATGAGCAGTTCTTC.

The chain is built from TRBV7-8 and TRBJ1-5; 7 bases are a match to TRBD1. Germline V gives CDR1 SGHVS, CDR2 FQNEAQ. The CDR3 spans 15 residues. J gave up 6 bases and V 1 base, and 6 bases lay outside the gene matches. CDR3 amino acids: CASSLDRGLRQPQHF. The CDR3 DNA follows: TGTGCCAGCAGCTTAGACAGGGGTCTACGTCAGCCCCAGCATTTT.

This clone has a handful of counts. The rearrangement uses TRBV5-1 and TRBJ2-7, with TRBD2 as a possible D gene (5 bases). Trimming stripped 1 base from V and 3 bases from J, with 11 bases between. CDR1 and CDR2 (germline): SGHRS, YFSETQ. This CDR3 has 14 residues. The CDR3 region is CASSLTSVGYEQYF. CDR3 coding DNA: TGCGCCAGCAGCTTGACTAGTGTCGGCTACGAGCAGTACTTC.

This clone was detected only a few times. The chain joins TRBV7-9 to TRBJ2-5; TRBD1 might be the D (6 bases). This CDR3 is built from 14 residues. Germline lookup yields CDR1 SEHNR and CDR2 FQNEAQ (reference sequence). V lost 4 bases, J lost 5 bases, and 14 bases lay in between. The chain's CDR3 is CASSSEQGWETQYF. As DNA, the CDR3 is TGTGCCAGCAGCTCAGAACAGGGTTGGGAGACCCAGTACTTC.

The chain combines TRBV28 with TRBJ1-6; D unresolved. Trimming left V 6 bases short and J 3 bases short, with 12 bases between. The germline V gene has CDR1 MDHEN and CDR2 SYDVKM. The CDR3 extends over 15 amino acids. CDR3 sequence reads: CASSPLRSYNSPLHF. In nucleotides, the CDR3 is TGTGCCAGCAGCCCTCTCAGGAGCTATAATTCACCCCTCCACTTT.

Only a few counts were recorded for this clone. The chain has TRBV5-1 and TRBJ1-2; perhaps TRBD1 as D (5 bases). CDR1 is SGHRS and CDR2 is YFSETQ in the germline V gene. V was clipped by 4 bases and J by 3 bases, with 13 bases between them. The CDR3 consists of 14 residues. CDR3 sequence reads: CASSLRSGDYGYTF. In nucleotides, the CDR3 is TGCGCCAGCAGCCTGCGGTCGGGGGACTATGGCTACACCTTC.

The V call is TRBV6-5, the J call TRBJ2-1; D call uncertain. The length of the CDR3 is 15 residues. Trimming removed 2 bases at V and 2 bases at J, with 10 bases between. Germline loops: CDR1 MNHEY, CDR2 SVGAGI. CDR3 nucleotides: TGTGCCAGCAGTTACAACCTTGTTGCCTACAATGAGCAGTTCTTC. It translates to CASSYNLVAYNEQFF.

The chain couples TRBV18 to TRBJ2-7, with 10 nucleotides matching TRBD1. Germline V lookup: CDR1 KGHSH, CDR2 LQKENI. The CDR3 is 16 amino acids. V lost 1 base to trimming and J lost 3 bases; unmatched junction nucleotides: 6. CDR3 sequence reads: CASSPRDRGKVYEQYF. DNA for the CDR3: TGTGCCAGCTCACCACGGGACAGGGGAAAAGTCTACGAGCAGTACTTC.

The gene calls are TRBV27 and TRBJ2-1; tentative D call: TRBD2 (6 bases). V dropped 6 bases and J dropped 5 bases, with 20 bases sitting between them. CDR3 length: 16 residues. Germline V gene lookup returns CDR1 MNHEY and CDR2 SMNVEV (reference sequence). Here the CDR3 reads CASSLPPRGGHNEQFF. CDR3 coding DNA: TGTGCCAGCAGCCTCCCCCCTAGAGGAGGGCACAATGAGCAGTTCTTC.

The chain has TRBV11-3 and TRBJ2-1; D is unclear. The CDR3 has 13 residues. The germline gives CDR1 SGHNT, CDR2 YENEEA. V was shortened by 2 bases and J by 4 bases, with 6 bases between the two germline ends. The CDR3 DNA follows: TGTGCCAGCAGCTTATCGCTGTACAATGAGCAGTTCTTC. Protein sequence: CASSLSLYNEQFF.

DNA for the CDR3: TGTGCCAGCAGGGATGACAGGCGGGACATTCAGTACTTC. As protein: CASRDDRRDIQYF. V is TRBV6-1 and J is TRBJ2-4; D is perhaps TRBD1 (6 bases). V lost 6 bases, J lost 8 bases, and 14 bases lay in between. CDR3 length equals 13 residues. The V gene's germline CDR1 is MNHNS and CDR2 SASEGT.

This chain connects TRBV7-2 to TRBJ1-2; perhaps TRBD1 as D (6 bases). The germline CDR1 and CDR2 sequences are SGHTA and FQGNSA. This CDR3 has 16 amino acids. V lost 3 bases and J 4 bases, leaving 18 bases between the germline ends. CDR3 residues: CASSLSPGQTVYGYTF. CDR3 nucleotides: TGTGCCAGCAGCTTGTCCCCCGGACAGACAGTCTATGGCTACACCTTC.

The V call is TRBV11-2, the J call TRBJ1-1; D is ambiguous. The CDR3 runs 15 residues. Trimming took 4 bases from V and 4 from J, leaving 16 bases between them. Germline assignment: CDR1 SGHAT and CDR2 FQNNGV. The CDR3 protein is CASSSGQGRFTEAFF. In DNA, the CDR3 is TGTGCCAGCAGCTCAGGTCAAGGGCGGTTCACTGAAGCTTTCTTT.

This clone was observed a few times. Here the CDR3 DNA reads TGTGCCAGTAGTATGAGGGGACAGTTCTATGGCTACACCTTC. Its protein product is CASSMRGQFYGYTF. The chain combines TRBV19 with TRBJ1-2, with 7 bases fitting TRBD1. CDR1 is LNHDA and CDR2 is SQIVND in the germline V gene (reference sequence). V dropped 3 bases and J dropped 4; count of bases not matched to a gene: 5. The CDR3 covers 14 residues. The whole variable domain, remainder taken from reference TRBV19 and TRBJ1-2, is DGGITQSPKYLFRKEGQNVTLSCEQNLNHDAMYWYRQDPGQGLRLIYYSQIVNDFQKGDIAEGYSVSREKKESFPLTVTSAQKNPTAFYLCASSMRGQFYGYTFGSGTRLTVV.

In this sample, this clone turned up a few times. The chain combines TRBV7-3 with TRBJ2-1, with TRBD2 identical over 10 bases. Trimming removed 5 bases from V and 10 bases from J; junction bases left unmatched: 11. CDR1 SGHTA and CDR2 FQGTGA come from the germline V gene. CDR3 length: 15 amino acids. CDR3 amino acids: CASSPVAGGRREQFF. The CDR3, as DNA: TGTGCCAGCAGCCCGGTAGCGGGGGGTCGTAGAGAGCAGTTCTTC.